Each of the 26 T cell receptor beta chains below was sequenced from the same sample in a study of blood T cell repertoires in COVID-19. Sequencing was performed with immunoSEQ multiplex PCR; in TCRdb, only in-frame clones are kept and a portion is missing. The sample carries tens of thousands of clones, roughly 79% recorded once. Sequencing was performed on peripheral blood. These receptor sequences come from a man between 60 and 75 years old with acute or convalescent COVID-19.

The V call is TRBV7-9, the J call TRBJ1-1; 8 bases fit TRBD1. This CDR3 comprises 13 residues. From germline, CDR1 is SEHNR and CDR2 FQNEAQ (reference sequence). V gave up 4 bases and J gave up 7 bases; unmatched junction bases: 5. The CDR3 loop reads CASSSYRGVEAFF. The CDR3 DNA sequence: TGTGCCAGCAGCTCATACAGGGGGGTTGAAGCTTTCTTT.

The V call is TRBV5-8, the J call TRBJ2-5, with D tentatively TRBD1 (6 bases). Trimming removed 3 bases at V and 2 bases at J, with 8 bases between. The CDR3 sequence is 13 residues long. Germline-derived CDR1 and CDR2 are SGHTS and YDEGEE. Here the CDR3 DNA reads TGTGCCAGCAGCTATGGACAGCAAGAGACCCAGTACTTC. Protein: CASSYGQQETQYF.

There are a few counts of this clone. The rearrangement joins TRBV7-8 to TRBJ1-2, with D hard to call. From germline, CDR1 is SGHVS and CDR2 FQNEAQ. Deletions cut 5 bases from V and 8 bases from J, with 15 bases between. The CDR3 has 13 amino acids. This CDR3 is CASSPLAVRGYTF. The CDR3 nucleotides are TGTGCCAGCAGCCCCCTGGCAGTCAGGGGCTACACCTTC.

V is TRBV27 and J is TRBJ1-5, with 7 bases lining up with TRBD1. V shed 9 bases, J shed 1 base, and the junction held 3 bases outside the gene matches. From germline, CDR1 is MNHEY and CDR2 SMNVEV (reference sequence). This CDR3 is built from 13 residues. The CDR3 nucleotides are TGTGCCAGAGAACAGGGGAGCAATCAGCCCCAGCATTTT. Its protein is CAREQGSNQPQHF.

In DNA form, the CDR3 reads TGTGCCAGCAGCCGCCGGGGACAGGGGAAGATTGGGGCCAACGTCCTGACTTTC. This translates into CASSRRGQGKIGANVLTF. This chain uses TRBV7-2 with TRBJ2-6; 10 nucleotides agree with TRBD1. The J segment lost 3 bases and the V segment lost 5 bases, leaving 10 bases of the junction unmatched. The CDR3 is 18 residues long. Germline loops: CDR1 SGHTA, CDR2 FQGNSA.

V gene TRBV19 combines with J gene TRBJ2-3; D might be TRBD1 (6 bases). Trimming took off 6 bases at V and 8 bases at J, with 12 bases between the two ends. CDR3 length: 12 amino acids. Germline V gene lookup returns CDR1 LNHDA and CDR2 SQIVND (reference sequence). Here the CDR3 reads CASSTLGGTQYF. The CDR3 DNA reads as TGTGCCAGTAGCACCCTAGGGGGTACGCAGTATTTT.

The V call is TRBV4-2, the J call TRBJ2-1; possible D gene TRBD1, 6 bases. The CDR3 length is 16 residues. CDR1 and CDR2 (germline): LGHNA, YNFKEQ. Deletions cut 5 bases from V and 7 bases from J, with 21 bases between. The CDR3, as DNA: TGTGCCAGCAGCGAAGGATCTGGGGGCAGAGGAAATGAGCAGTTCTTC. Its translation: CASSEGSGGRGNEQFF.

This clone has just a few counts. This chain uses TRBV6-5 with TRBJ1-5; the D gene is possibly TRBD1 (5 bases). Trimming shortened V by 6 bases and J by 2 bases, and 11 bases separated the two germline ends. This CDR3 has 14 amino acids. Per germline, CDR1 MNHEY and CDR2 SVGAGI. The CDR3 region has the DNA TGTGCCAGCAGCCAGGGTAAGCGCAATCAGCCCCAGCATTTT. Its protein is CASSQGKRNQPQHF.

The V gene is TRBV5-1, the J gene TRBJ1-3, with TRBD1 as a possible D gene (5 bases). The CDR3 extends over 16 amino acids. V was trimmed by 0 bases and J by 0 bases, leaving 10 bases between them. Germline V gene data show CDR1 as SGHRS and CDR2 as YFSETQ. CDR3 DNA sequence: TGCGCCAGCAGCTTGGCCTGGGGGGGCTCTGGAAACACCATATATTTT. It specifies CASSLAWGGSGNTIYF.

The chain carries TRBV6-5 and TRBJ2-7; 12 bases map to TRBD2. Germline values: CDR1 MNHEY, CDR2 SVGAGI. This CDR3 is built from 15 residues. V was pared by 4 bases and J by 0 bases, with 1 base of the junction left unmatched. The CDR3 coding sequence is TGTGCCAGCAGTTCGACTAGCGGGGGCTCCTACGAGCAGTACTTC. Translating it yields CASSSTSGGSYEQYF.

This clone came up once. This chain links TRBV6-5 with TRBJ2-7; TRBD1 matches at 10 bases. CDR3 length: 14 amino acids. CDR1 MNHEY and CDR2 SVGAGI come from the germline V gene. V shed 6 bases, J shed 6 bases, and the junction held 8 bases outside the gene matches. CDR3 DNA sequence: TGTGCCAGCAGAGTTTACGGGACAGGGGTCGAGCAGTACTTC. The encoded protein is CASRVYGTGVEQYF.

This clone has just one count. The chain carries TRBV4-1 and TRBJ2-7; D is possibly TRBD1 (5 bases). This CDR3 has 19 residues. CDR1 is MGHRA and CDR2 is YSYEKL in the germline V gene. The V end lost 0 bases, the J end lost 2 bases, and 23 bases lay between the germline ends. CDR3 DNA sequence: TGCGCCAGCAGCCAAGATCAGGTTGACTGGGGCCTGGGGCCCTACGAGCAGTACTTC. Its translation is CASSQDQVDWGLGPYEQYF.

The gene calls are TRBV19 and TRBJ1-2; the match to TRBD1 covers 11 bases. Germline CDR1 is LNHDA and CDR2 is SQIVND (reference sequence). The V segment lost 5 bases and the J segment 8 bases; nucleotides outside the gene matches: 7. CDR3 length: 14 amino acids. Written as DNA, the CDR3 is TGTGCCAGTAGTCTGTCGGACAGGGGGCTCGGCTACACCTTC. It yields the protein CASSLSDRGLGYTF.

This clone was seen a single time. The chain employs TRBV11-2 and TRBJ2-1, with D perhaps matching TRBD2 (6 bases). Germline-derived CDR1 and CDR2 are SGHAT and FQNNGV. Trimming took off 1 base at V and 14 bases at J, with 9 bases between the two ends. This CDR3 is 11 amino acids long. The CDR3 protein is CASSLGGEKFF. The CDR3, as DNA: TGTGCCAGCAGCTTAGGCGGGGAAAAGTTCTTC.

The chain employs TRBV7-9 and TRBJ1-4, with 8 bases lining up with TRBD1. Germline CDR1 and CDR2: SEHNR and FQNEAQ (reference sequence). Losses at the gene ends were 4 bases for V and 12 bases for J; bases not matched to a gene: 10. The CDR3 runs 14 residues. The CDR3 bases are TGTGCCAGCAGCTCGGGACAGGAAACATTGCAACTGTTTTTT. This translates into CASSSGQETLQLFF.

This rearrangement joins TRBV29-1 to TRBJ1-2; D perhaps matches TRBD1 (6 bases). Trimming shortened V by 3 bases and J by 6 bases, and 17 bases separated the two germline ends. This CDR3 has 14 amino acids. Looked up from germline, CDR1 is SQVTM and CDR2 is ANQGSEA. The DNA for the CDR3 is TGCAGCGTTGATAGGGCAAACAGGGAACATGGCTACACCTTC. Protein sequence: CSVDRANREHGYTF.

The chain recombines TRBV5-4 with TRBJ2-7, with D tentatively TRBD2 (7 bases). The CDR3 totals 16 residues. With 5 bases removed from V and 5 bases from J, the gap between germline ends came to 23 bases. From germline, CDR1 is SGHNT and CDR2 YYREEE (reference sequence). The CDR3 bases are TGTGCCAGCAGGCTTGGGGCGGGGGCCGGCCGGAACGAGCAGTACTTC. It codes for CASRLGAGAGRNEQYF.

The chain is built from TRBV6-2 or TRBV6-3 and TRBJ2-1; TRBD1 matches at 7 bases. The CDR3 totals 16 residues. Per germline, CDR1 MNHEY and CDR2 SVGEGT. V was pared by 0 bases and J by 3 bases, with 5 bases of the junction left unmatched. CDR3 sequence (DNA): TGTGCCAGCAGTTACTCGATACAGGGGCGCTACAATGAGCAGTTCTTC. Translation gives CASSYSIQGRYNEQFF.

In this sample, this clone is medium-sized (0.01 to 0.1%). The rearrangement uses TRBV7-2 and TRBJ2-3; 9 bases align to TRBD2. This CDR3 spans 15 amino acids. V was pared by 5 bases and J by 2 bases, with 5 bases of the junction left unmatched. Germline V CDR1 and CDR2: SGHTA, FQGNSA. The CDR3 region is CASSRGLAYTDTQYF. The DNA for the CDR3 is TGTGCCAGCAGCCGCGGACTAGCGTACACAGATACGCAGTATTTT.

The gene calls are TRBV7-2 and TRBJ2-5, with TRBD1 matching over 9 bases. The CDR3 covers 15 residues. The V segment lost 0 bases and the J segment 4 bases; nucleotides outside the gene matches: 3. CDR1 and CDR2 (germline): SGHTA, FQGNSA. CDR3: CASSLAGTGPETQYF. CDR3 DNA: TGTGCCAGCAGCTTAGCCGGGACAGGGCCAGAGACCCAGTACTTC.

The rearrangement links TRBV5-1 to TRBJ1-1; 7 bases agree with TRBD1. The CDR3 contains 15 residues. With 2 bases clipped from V and 1 base from J, the junction kept 5 bases outside the gene matches. Germline V gene sequence: CDR1 SGHRS, CDR2 YFSETQ. The chain's CDR3 is CASSFEGTANTEAFF. The CDR3 DNA is TGCGCCAGCAGCTTCGAAGGGACAGCGAACACTGAAGCTTTCTTT.

The chain is built from TRBV2 and TRBJ2-7; D not certain. The CDR3 totals 10 residues. Trimming pared 6 bases from V and 3 bases from J, leaving 3 bases between. Germline V gene data show CDR1 as SNHLY and CDR2 as FYNNEI. The CDR3 loop is CASSYYEQYF. CDR3 coding DNA: TGTGCCAGCAGCTACTACGAGCAGTACTTC.

The chain recombines TRBV2 with TRBJ2-2, with 8 bases matching TRBD2. V dropped 10 bases and J dropped 0; count of bases not matched to a gene: 1. The length of the CDR3 is 13 residues. Germline V gene lookup returns CDR1 SNHLY and CDR2 FYNNEI. The CDR3 coding sequence is TGTGCCACTAGCGGGTCGAACACCGGGGAGCTGTTTTTT. Translation: CATSGSNTGELFF.

The chain employs TRBV27 and TRBJ2-7, with D uncertain. The CDR3 is 14 residues long. Trimming cost V 0 bases and J 0 bases, with 6 bases left between them. From germline, CDR1 is MNHEY and CDR2 SMNVEV (reference sequence). The CDR3 reads CASSLSSGSYEQYF. CDR3 in DNA: TGTGCCAGCAGTTTATCGAGTGGCTCCTACGAGCAGTACTTC.

This chain joins TRBV12-3 or TRBV12-4 and TRBJ2-1; D is ambiguous. The CDR3 consists of 13 residues. Trimming removed 2 bases at V and 4 bases at J, with 6 bases between. The DNA of the CDR3 is TGTGCCAGCAGTTTACGGGTTTACAATGAGCAGTTCTTC. Protein: CASSLRVYNEQFF.

V and J are TRBV6-5 and TRBJ2-1; 8 bases agree with TRBD2. Germline CDR1 and CDR2: MNHEY and SVGAGI. Trimming cost V 0 bases and J 2 bases; bases outside gene matches: 3. The CDR3 runs 16 residues. CDR3 nucleotide sequence: TGTGCCAGCAGTTACTCCCGGGGGGGGGCCTACAATGAGCAGTTCTTC. Its protein is CASSYSRGGAYNEQFF.